Each of the 26 T cell receptor beta chains below was sequenced from the same sample in a study of cytomegalovirus exposure and HLA in healthy donors. The PCR employed 60 Vbeta primers together with 13 Jbeta primers. Profiling relied on immunoSEQ multiplex PCR, and the TCRdb table lists in-frame clones only, not all of them. The sample consists of around 110,000 clones, about three quarters of them appearing once. What was sequenced was PBMCs. The source of these receptors is a man younger than 45 in good health and CMV-seronegative.

The rearrangement links TRBV5-1 to TRBJ2-5, with TRBD2 matching 7 bases. CDR3 size: 14 residues. Germline V gene sequence: CDR1 SGHRS, CDR2 YFSETQ. J gave up 5 bases and V 7 bases, and 11 bases lay outside the gene matches. CDR3 nucleotide sequence: TGCGCCAGCCGAAGCCCGGGGGGAGGGGAGACCCAGTACTTC. Translation: CASRSPGGGETQYF.

The rearrangement uses TRBV5-1 and TRBJ2-7; D unresolved. V shed 0 bases and J shed 2 bases, with 9 bases lying between them. The CDR3 covers 14 residues. The germline CDR1 and CDR2 sequences are SGHRS and YFSETQ. CDR3 amino acids: CASSLVVSTYEQYF. The DNA for the CDR3 is TGCGCCAGCAGCTTGGTCGTCAGTACCTACGAGCAGTACTTC.

CDR3 in amino acids: CASSIDRDSLYEQYF. CDR3 sequence (DNA): TGTGCCAGCAGCATTGACCGGGACAGTTTATACGAGCAGTACTTC. The chain has TRBV9 and TRBJ2-7; 7 bases agree with TRBD1. The CDR3 length is 15 residues. V was clipped by 4 bases and J by 4 bases; unmatched bases: 11. The germline gives CDR1 SGDLS, CDR2 YYNGEE.

The V gene is TRBV7-3, the J gene TRBJ2-3, with 11 bases aligning to TRBD2. V gave up 4 bases and J gave up 1 base; unmatched junction bases: 1. The CDR3 spans 15 residues. Germline values: CDR1 SGHTA, CDR2 FQGTGA. The CDR3 loop reads CASSSSGGRTDTQYF. In nucleotides, the CDR3 is TGTGCCAGCAGCTCTAGCGGGGGGCGCACAGATACGCAGTATTTT.

The V gene is TRBV5-4, the J gene TRBJ2-3, with 7 bases aligning to TRBD2. Germline trimming cut 1 base from V and 6 bases from J; bases unmatched to any gene: 11. The CDR3 contains 16 residues. Germline CDR1 reads SGHNT; CDR2 reads YYREEE (reference sequence). CDR3 sequence: CASSLKLAIGFDTQYF. CDR3 nucleotide sequence: TGTGCCAGCAGCTTGAAACTAGCGATTGGGTTTGATACGCAGTATTTT.

This clone came up a few times. The CDR3 DNA is TGTGCCAGCAGTGCGGGGTTCGAGCAGTACTTC. Its protein product is CASSAGFEQYF. The chain couples TRBV2 to TRBJ2-7; D is possibly TRBD2 (5 bases). The V end was cut by 4 bases, the J end by 6 bases, with 7 bases between. The CDR3 extends over 11 amino acids. Germline V CDR1 and CDR2: SNHLY, FYNNEI.

The chain links TRBV9 to TRBJ2-7; 11 nucleotides align to TRBD1. Germline V CDR1 and CDR2: SGDLS, YYNGEE. Trimming took 4 bases from V and 5 from J; bases not matched to a gene: 8. The CDR3 is 15 amino acids. This CDR3 reads CASSTTPGQGDEQYF. The CDR3 coding sequence is TGTGCCAGCAGCACCACACCGGGACAGGGGGACGAGCAGTACTTC.

The DNA of the CDR3 is TGTGCCAGCAGGGGGACTAGCGGCTACGAGCAGTACTTC. The encoded protein is CASRGTSGYEQYF. This rearrangement joins TRBV5-4 to TRBJ2-5; 11 bases match TRBD2. Near its end, the DNA agrees better with TRBJ2-7, so the J call may be wrong. The CDR3 runs 13 residues. Germline loops: CDR1 SGHNT, CDR2 YYREEE (reference sequence).

Written as DNA, the CDR3 is TGTGCCAGCTCACCAGCGGGGGACAGGGTTTATGGCTACACCTTC. Its protein product is CASSPAGDRVYGYTF. V and J are TRBV18 and TRBJ1-2, with 9 bases aligning to TRBD1. The V and J ends lost 2 bases and 5 bases, in that order; junction bases with no gene match: 6. The CDR3 runs to 15 residues. Germline V CDR1 and CDR2: KGHSH, LQKENI.

V usage is TRBV29-1 and J usage is TRBJ2-7; 7 bases agree with TRBD1. CDR1 and CDR2 from the germline V gene are SQVTM and ANQGSEA. There are 13 residues in the CDR3. The V gene end was trimmed by 5 bases and the J gene end by 4 bases; junction bases not matched to a gene: 8. The CDR3: CSVLGDSIYEQYF. The CDR3 DNA sequence: TGCAGCGTTCTTGGGGACAGTATATACGAGCAGTACTTC.

In the case of this clone: One junction end does not reproduce the germline sequence, and a read error may be involved. J is TRBJ1-6 and V is TRBV28, with 8 bases lining up with TRBD1. CDR1 MDHEN and CDR2 SYDVKM come from the germline V gene. This CDR3 is 15 amino acids long. This CDR3 reads CASSLRTGWSSPLRF. In nucleotides, the CDR3 is TGTGCCAGCAGTCTCCGGACAGGGTGGAGTTCACCCCTCCGCTTT. Supplemented by reference TRBV28 and TRBJ1-6, the full variable domain reads DVKVTQSSRYLVKRTGEKVFLECVQDMDHENMFWYRQDPGLGLRLIYFSYDVKMKEKGDIPEGYSVSREKKERFSLILESASTNQTSMYLCASSLRTGWSSPLRFGNGTRLTVT.

The chain is built from TRBV4-1 and TRBJ2-3; TRBD2 is a possible D gene (6 bases). From germline, CDR1 is MGHRA and CDR2 YSYEKL. The CDR3 extends over 15 amino acids. The V end lost 1 base, the J end lost 2 bases, and 10 bases lay between the germline ends. The CDR3 loop is CASSQGWRDTDTQYF. The CDR3 DNA is TGCGCCAGCAGCCAAGGCTGGAGGGACACAGATACGCAGTATTTT.

The chain combines TRBV5-1 with TRBJ2-7, with 8 bases fitting TRBD1. The J segment lost 6 bases and the V segment lost 2 bases, leaving 10 bases of the junction unmatched. The CDR3 has 15 amino acids. Germline-derived CDR1 and CDR2 are SGHRS and YFSETQ. This CDR3 reads CASSFTGGRGVEQYF. The CDR3 DNA sequence: TGCGCCAGCAGCTTCACAGGGGGGAGAGGAGTCGAGCAGTACTTC.

This sequence joins TRBV9 and TRBJ2-2; D is ambiguous. The CDR3 has 13 amino acids. The germline CDR1 and CDR2 sequences are SGDLS and YYNGEE. V lost 4 bases, J lost 2 bases, and 6 bases lay in between. DNA for the CDR3: TGTGCCAGCAGCCTCAGTAACACCGGGGAGCTGTTTTTT. Translating it yields CASSLSNTGELFF.

The chain employs TRBV4-1 and TRBJ2-7, with 9 bases fitting TRBD2. J was trimmed by 6 bases and V by 1 base; bases with no gene match: 10. In germline, CDR1 is MGHRA, CDR2 YSYEKL. This CDR3 is 16 amino acids long. The DNA of the CDR3 is TGCGCCAGCAGCCAAGTAGACATGGGACTAGCCGGCGAGCAGTACTTC. It encodes CASSQVDMGLAGEQYF.

A remark on this clone: Other DNA variants within this sample encode the same CDR3. The chain has TRBV5-1 and TRBJ2-3; D unclear. CDR1 SGHRS and CDR2 YFSETQ come from the germline V gene. Trimming left V 0 bases short and J 1 base short, with 3 bases between. The CDR3 extends over 13 amino acids. Here the CDR3 reads CASSLAGTDTQYF. CDR3 DNA sequence: TGCGCCAGCAGCTTGGCAGGCACAGATACGCAGTATTTT.

This chain joins TRBV18 and TRBJ1-3; 10 bases match TRBD1. Losses at the gene ends were 5 bases for V and 4 bases for J; bases not matched to a gene: 2. This CDR3 region has 14 residues. Germline CDR1 reads KGHSH; CDR2 reads LQKENI. The CDR3 bases are TGTGCCAGCTCAGACAGGGGGCGCGGAAACACCATATATTTT. Translated, it gives CASSDRGRGNTIYF.

This clone came up once. The chain links TRBV30 to TRBJ2-5, with 8 bases identical to TRBD2. The J call is doubtful: the DNA matches TRBJ2-7 better. The CDR3 consists of 15 residues. The V gene's germline CDR1 is GTSNPN and CDR2 SVGIG (reference sequence). The CDR3: CAWAKGTSGSYEQYF. The CDR3 nucleotides read TGTGCCTGGGCGAAAGGAACTAGCGGTTCCTACGAGCAGTACTTC.

This clone has ten or more counts. The chain uses TRBV4-1 and TRBJ1-1; the D is unclear. Germline V gives CDR1 MGHRA, CDR2 YSYEKL. The CDR3 contains 15 residues. V was shortened by 0 bases and J by 6 bases, with 14 bases between the two germline ends. The CDR3 DNA reads TGCGCCAGCAGCCAAGATAGTGGCAGTAGCGCTGAAGCTTTCTTT. This gives the protein CASSQDSGSSAEAFF.

This clone was seen more than once but under ten times. This sequence joins TRBV13 and TRBJ2-7; 12 bases map to TRBD2. Germline trimming cut 5 bases from V and 0 bases from J; bases unmatched to any gene: 5. The CDR3 is made up of 16 amino acids. Germline V gene sequence: CDR1 PRHDT, CDR2 FYEKMQ (reference sequence). In DNA form, the CDR3 reads TGTGCCAGCAGCGATACTAGCGGGAGGTCCTCCTACGAGCAGTACTTC. This gives the protein CASSDTSGRSSYEQYF. The full variable domain, its missing parts supplied by reference TRBV13 and TRBJ2-7, is AAGVIQSPRHLIKEKRETATLKCYPIPRHDTVYWYQQGPGQDPQFLISFYEKMQSDKGSIPDRFSAQQFSDYHSELNMSSLELGDSALYFCASSDTSGRSSYEQYFGPGTRLTVT.

This chain joins TRBV5-1 and TRBJ2-2; no reliable D call. The V gene's germline CDR1 is SGHRS and CDR2 YFSETQ. CDR3 length equals 17 residues. Trimming removed 1 base at V and 3 bases at J, with 16 bases between. The CDR3 protein is CASSLSTPVVDTGELFF. Here the CDR3 DNA reads TGCGCCAGCAGCTTGTCGACACCTGTGGTGGACACCGGGGAGCTGTTTTTT.

This clone was detected only a few times. The chain combines TRBV6-5 with TRBJ2-1, with D maybe TRBD2 (6 bases). This CDR3 spans 16 amino acids. V lost 4 bases and J 7 bases, leaving 20 bases between the germline ends. Per the germline V gene, CDR1 is MNHEY and CDR2 is SVGAGI. DNA for the CDR3: TGTGCCAGCAGTTCTTTGGACTACCCTACTTGGAATGAGCAGTTCTTC. Translated: CASSSLDYPTWNEQFF.

This chain connects TRBV5-1 to TRBJ1-5, with 10 nucleotides matching TRBD1. V was clipped by 0 bases and J by 6 bases; unmatched bases: 6. Per germline, CDR1 SGHRS and CDR2 YFSETQ. The CDR3 spans 16 residues. The CDR3 DNA sequence: TGCGCCAGCAGCTTGGATGGGACAGGGGACGCTCAGCCCCAGCATTTT. Translation: CASSLDGTGDAQPQHF. The full variable domain, completed using reference TRBV5-1 and TRBJ1-5, is KAGVTQTPRYLIKTRGQQVTLSCSPISGHRSVSWYQQTPGQGLQFLFEYFSETQRNKGNFPGRFSGRQFSNSRSEMNVSTLELGDSALYLCASSLDGTGDAQPQHFGDGTRLSIL.

The chain uses TRBV28 and TRBJ1-1, with a tentative D call TRBD1 (5 bases). Germline V gives CDR1 MDHEN, CDR2 SYDVKM. Trimming removed 6 bases at V and 5 bases at J, with 16 bases between. The CDR3 runs to 14 residues. CDR3 sequence reads: CASSIAPGGTEAFF. The CDR3 DNA reads TGTGCCAGCAGCATCGCCCCGGGGGGAACTGAAGCTTTCTTT. Based on the CDR3 plus reference TRBV28 and TRBJ1-1, the full variable domain is DVKVTQSSRYLVKRTGEKVFLECVQDMDHENMFWYRQDPGLGLRLIYFSYDVKMKEKGDIPEGYSVSREKKERFSLILESASTNQTSMYLCASSIAPGGTEAFFGQGTRLTVV.

The CDR3 nucleotides are TGCAGCGTTGAAGTTCGTCGCCCGGCTAGCGGGAGATTTTACAATGAGCAGTTCTTC. Translating it yields CSVEVRRPASGRFYNEQFF. This chain uses TRBV29-1 with TRBJ2-1, with TRBD2 matching 10 bases. CDR3 length equals 19 residues. The germline V gene encodes CDR1 SQVTM and CDR2 ANQGSEA. With V trimmed by 1 base and J by 4 bases, 16 bases remained unmatched.

This clone turned up a few times. This sequence joins TRBV25-1 and TRBJ2-7; possibly TRBD1 for D (6 bases). V lost 6 bases, J lost 0 bases, and 12 bases lay in between. CDR1 is MGHDK, CDR2 SYGVNS, per germline. CDR3 length equals 14 residues. The CDR3: CASSLQGSSYEQYF. For the CDR3, the DNA is TGTGCCAGCAGCCTTCAGGGGAGCTCCTACGAGCAGTACTTC.